The source of this TCR beta chain is a study of blood T cell repertoires in COVID-19 (dated by TCRdb to the early 2020s). For the study in its entirety: Collaborator samples came from the United States, Italy and Spain and covered acute and convalescent phases of COVID-19. Samples were obtained from the ongoing ImmuneRACE study (first 160 participants) and from about 1,300 subjects provided by 6 global collaborators. Where HLA class I and class II types were available, the types were taken from metadata supplied by the sample provider, not from assay-based typing. Nearly every sample came with metadata listing a de-identified subject ID, COVID-19 status, age in years and sex. The dataset comprised deeply sampled blood TCRbeta repertoires from subjects exposed to, actively infected with, or recovered from COVID-19. A freely available public database, intended as a resource for researchers studying the immune response to SARS-CoV-2, is where the repertoires were released. The material from the prospective study consisted of cDNA or gDNA derived from T cells, B-cell-depleted T cells, or PBMCs.

At the junction V is shortened by 4 bases and J by 3 bases; bases outside the gene matches: 13. Reading the germline V gene (reference sequence) gives CDR1 LGHDT and CDR2 YNNKEL. Counted from cysteine to phenylalanine, this CDR3 has 18 amino acids. CDR3 DNA is the only sequence kept; it has 54 bases, read in frame from the first base. Whole blood was collected in K2EDTA tubes by collaborating institutions according to the institutions' own protocols. For TCRbeta analysis, collaborator samples were shipped as frozen whole blood, as isolated PBMCs, or as DNA extracted from either sample type. TCRbeta CDR3 regions were amplified from genomic DNA using the immunoSEQ Assay, a bias-controlled multiplex PCR. Turning to the authors' computational methods: The number of nucleated cells in each sample was estimated by amplification of reference gene primers within the assay. To quantify the absolute abundance of each unique TCRbeta CDR3 rearrangement, sequence reads were collapsed and filtered. For each sample, productive Simpson clonality was calculated as the square root of Simpson's diversity index across productive rearrangements. TCRdb obtained this table from immuneACCESS and retained in-frame rearrangements with V and J assigned. These tables miss some clones; where compared with another copy, unresolved V genes account for less than half of the shortfall, and the remainder is unexplained. V and J calls and clone size are given by that table; D and trimming were obtained from the DNA. Recorded for this sample are roughly 27,000 clones; almost 90% of them occurred a single time. About 1.8% of the sample comes from the top ten.

Points on this clone: This receptor's antigen is unknown. No much larger clone is present one base from it, and per-base qualities are unavailable.

Broad study findings and their caveats: How much clinical and demographic metadata was included differed by source and by participant, and the metadata was provided uncurated.

Specimen: peripheral blood. The sequence came from a woman aged 60-70 years with active COVID-19. Recombination linked TRBV3-1 (or the pseudogene TRBV3-2) to TRBJ1-4; 8 bases in the junction line up with TRBD1. The CDR3 here reads CASSRGWTGRRSNEKLFF. The sequence in DNA is TGTGCCAGCAGCCGGGGGTGGACAGGGCGGCGGTCTAATGAAAAACTGTTTTTT.